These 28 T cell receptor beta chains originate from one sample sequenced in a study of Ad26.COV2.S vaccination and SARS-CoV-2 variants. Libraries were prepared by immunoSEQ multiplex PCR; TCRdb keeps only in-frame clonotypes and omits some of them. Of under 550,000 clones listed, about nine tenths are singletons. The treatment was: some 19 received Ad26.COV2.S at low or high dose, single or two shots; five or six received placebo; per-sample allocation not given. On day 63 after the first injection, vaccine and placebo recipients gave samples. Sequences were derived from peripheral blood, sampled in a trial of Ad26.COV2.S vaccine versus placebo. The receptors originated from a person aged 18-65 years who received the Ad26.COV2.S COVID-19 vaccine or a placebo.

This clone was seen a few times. CDR3 sequence (DNA): TGTGCCAGCAGTTCCACGACAGGCCCCGGTTCACCCCTCCACTTT. Translating gives CASSSTTGPGSPLHF. This chain connects TRBV6-5 to TRBJ1-6; tentative D call: TRBD1 (6 bases). V gave up 4 bases and J gave up 9 bases, with 16 bases separating them. Germline V gene data show CDR1 as MNHEY and CDR2 as SVGAGI. The CDR3 sequence is 15 residues long.

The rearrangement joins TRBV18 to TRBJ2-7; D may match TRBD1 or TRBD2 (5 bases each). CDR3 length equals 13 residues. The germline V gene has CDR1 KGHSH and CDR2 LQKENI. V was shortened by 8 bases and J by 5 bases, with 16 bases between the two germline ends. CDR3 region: CASQGRGEDEQYF. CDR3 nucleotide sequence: TGTGCCAGCCAGGGCCGGGGAGAGGACGAGCAGTACTTC. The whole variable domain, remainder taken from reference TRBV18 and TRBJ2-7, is NAGVMQNPRHLVRRRGQEARLRCSPMKGHSHVYWYRQLPEEGLKFMVYLQKENIIDESGMPKERFSAEFPKEGPSILRIQQVVRGDSAAYFCASQGRGEDEQYFGPGTRLTVT.

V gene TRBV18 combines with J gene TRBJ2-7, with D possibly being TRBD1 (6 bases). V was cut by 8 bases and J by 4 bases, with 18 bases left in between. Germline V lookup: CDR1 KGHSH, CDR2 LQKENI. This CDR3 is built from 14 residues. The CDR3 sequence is CASAPQGPPYEQYF. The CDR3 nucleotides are TGTGCCAGCGCCCCCCAGGGGCCCCCTTACGAGCAGTACTTC.

The CDR3 DNA reads as TGTGCCAGCAGTTTACAGGGAGAGACCCAGTACTTC. It is translated as CASSLQGETQYF. V is TRBV27 and J is TRBJ2-5, with a possible D match to TRBD1 (5 bases). Germline loops: CDR1 MNHEY, CDR2 SMNVEV (reference sequence). The ends were cut back, 2 bases at V and 4 bases at J, with 5 bases in the middle. The CDR3 loop spans 12 amino acids.

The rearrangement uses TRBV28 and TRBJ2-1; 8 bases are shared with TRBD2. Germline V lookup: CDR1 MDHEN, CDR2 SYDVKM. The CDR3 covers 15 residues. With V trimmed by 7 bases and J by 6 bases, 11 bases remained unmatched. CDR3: CASTQAGGRSNEQFF. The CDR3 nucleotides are TGTGCCAGCACTCAGGCGGGCGGGAGGTCCAATGAGCAGTTCTTC.

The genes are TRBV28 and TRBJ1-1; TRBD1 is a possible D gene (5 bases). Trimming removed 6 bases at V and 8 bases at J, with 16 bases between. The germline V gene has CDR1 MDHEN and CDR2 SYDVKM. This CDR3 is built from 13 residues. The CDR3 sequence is CASSYQPGLEAFF. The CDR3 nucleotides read TGTGCCAGCAGCTACCAACCGGGACTGGAAGCTTTCTTT.

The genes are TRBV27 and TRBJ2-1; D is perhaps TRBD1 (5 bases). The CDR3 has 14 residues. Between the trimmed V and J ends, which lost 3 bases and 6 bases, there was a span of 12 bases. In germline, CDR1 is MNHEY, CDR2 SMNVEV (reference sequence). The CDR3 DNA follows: TGTGCCAGCAGTTTCCAGGGATGGGGCAATGAGCAGTTCTTC. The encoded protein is CASSFQGWGNEQFF.

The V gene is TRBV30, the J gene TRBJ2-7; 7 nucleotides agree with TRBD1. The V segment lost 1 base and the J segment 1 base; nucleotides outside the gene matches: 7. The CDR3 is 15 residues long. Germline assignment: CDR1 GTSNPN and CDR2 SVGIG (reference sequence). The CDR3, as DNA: TGTGCCTGGAGTGCATCTGGGACAGCTTCCTACGAGCAGTACTTC. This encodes CAWSASGTASYEQYF.

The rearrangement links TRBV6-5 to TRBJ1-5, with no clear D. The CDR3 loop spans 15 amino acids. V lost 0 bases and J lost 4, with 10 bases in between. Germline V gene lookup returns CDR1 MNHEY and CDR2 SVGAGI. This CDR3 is CASSYSTRSNQPQHF. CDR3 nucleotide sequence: TGTGCCAGCAGTTACTCGACACGGTCAAATCAGCCCCAGCATTTT.

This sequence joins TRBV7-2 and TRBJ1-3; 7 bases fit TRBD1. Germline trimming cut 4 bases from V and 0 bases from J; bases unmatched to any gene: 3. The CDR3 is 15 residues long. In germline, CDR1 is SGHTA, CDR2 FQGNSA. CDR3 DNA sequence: TGTGCCAGCAGCTGGACAGGTCACTCTGGAAACACCATATATTTT. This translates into CASSWTGHSGNTIYF.

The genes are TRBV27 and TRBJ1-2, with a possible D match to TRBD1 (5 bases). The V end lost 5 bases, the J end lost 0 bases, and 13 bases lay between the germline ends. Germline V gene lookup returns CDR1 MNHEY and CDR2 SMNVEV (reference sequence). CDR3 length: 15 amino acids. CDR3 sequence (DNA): TGTGCCAGCAGTCCCCGCGGGGGTACTAACTATGGCTACACCTTC. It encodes CASSPRGGTNYGYTF.

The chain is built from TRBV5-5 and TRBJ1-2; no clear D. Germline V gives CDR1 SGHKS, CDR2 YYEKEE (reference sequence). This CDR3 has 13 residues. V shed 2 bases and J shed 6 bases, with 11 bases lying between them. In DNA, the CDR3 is TGTGCCAGCAGCTTTAACCCAGGAGATGGCTACACCTTC. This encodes CASSFNPGDGYTF.

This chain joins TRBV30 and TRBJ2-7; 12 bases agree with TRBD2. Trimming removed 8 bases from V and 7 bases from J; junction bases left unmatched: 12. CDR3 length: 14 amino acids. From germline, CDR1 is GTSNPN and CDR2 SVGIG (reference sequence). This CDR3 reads CAGDLAGGPSEQYF. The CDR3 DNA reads TGTGCCGGGGATCTAGCGGGAGGGCCTAGTGAGCAGTACTTC.

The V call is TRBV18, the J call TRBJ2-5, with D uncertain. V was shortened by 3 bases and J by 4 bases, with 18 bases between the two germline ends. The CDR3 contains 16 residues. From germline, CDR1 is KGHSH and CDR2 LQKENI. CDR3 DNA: TGTGCCAGCTCACCTCTCTTCACAGTTATTTTAGAGACCCAGTACTTC. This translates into CASSPLFTVILETQYF.

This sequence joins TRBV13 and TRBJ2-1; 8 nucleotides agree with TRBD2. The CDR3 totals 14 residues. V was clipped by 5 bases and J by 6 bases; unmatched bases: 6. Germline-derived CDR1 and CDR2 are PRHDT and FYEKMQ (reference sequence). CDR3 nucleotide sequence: TGTGCCAGCAGCACGGGGGGGTCGGGCAATGAGCAGTTCTTC. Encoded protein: CASSTGGSGNEQFF.

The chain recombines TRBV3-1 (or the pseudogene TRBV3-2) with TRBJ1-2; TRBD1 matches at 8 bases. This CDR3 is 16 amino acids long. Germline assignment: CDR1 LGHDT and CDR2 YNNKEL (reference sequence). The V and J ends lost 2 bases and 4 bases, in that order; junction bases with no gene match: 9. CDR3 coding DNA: TGTGCCAGCAGCCAACGCGGTGACAGGGGAAGCTATGGCTACACCTTC. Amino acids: CASSQRGDRGSYGYTF.

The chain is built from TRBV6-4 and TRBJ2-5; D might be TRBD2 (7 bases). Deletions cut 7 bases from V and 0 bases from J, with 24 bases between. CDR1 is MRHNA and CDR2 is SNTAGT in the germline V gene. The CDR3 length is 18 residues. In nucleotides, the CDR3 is TGTGCCAGCACCTCCCATAGGGGGGGAGCCGCGTACCAAGAGACCCAGTACTTC. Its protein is CASTSHRGGAAYQETQYF.

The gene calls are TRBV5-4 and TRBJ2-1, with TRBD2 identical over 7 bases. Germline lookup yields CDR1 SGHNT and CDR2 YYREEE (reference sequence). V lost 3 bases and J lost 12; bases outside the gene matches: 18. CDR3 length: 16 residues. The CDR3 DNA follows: TGTGCCAGCAGCTCCGGGGGGTCGCGGAGGGTCTTTGGGCAGTTCTTC. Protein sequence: CASSSGGSRRVFGQFF.

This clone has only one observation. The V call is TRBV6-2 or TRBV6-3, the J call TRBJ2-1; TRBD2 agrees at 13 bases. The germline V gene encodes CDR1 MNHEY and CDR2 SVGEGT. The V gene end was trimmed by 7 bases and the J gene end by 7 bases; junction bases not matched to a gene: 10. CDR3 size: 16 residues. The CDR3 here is CASTPPGTSGKNEQFF. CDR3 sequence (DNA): TGTGCCAGCACCCCACCCGGGACTAGCGGGAAAAATGAGCAGTTCTTC.

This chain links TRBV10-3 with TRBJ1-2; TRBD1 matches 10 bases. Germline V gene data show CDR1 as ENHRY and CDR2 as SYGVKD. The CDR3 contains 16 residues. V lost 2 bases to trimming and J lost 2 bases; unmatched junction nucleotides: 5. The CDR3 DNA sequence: TGTGCCATCAGTGAGGACAGGGGGCGTCTCAACTATGGCTACACCTTC. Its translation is CAISEDRGRLNYGYTF.

The CDR3 DNA sequence: TGTGCCAGCAGCCCACACCAAGGGACGCCTGAAGCTTTCTTT. As protein: CASSPHQGTPEAFF. The chain couples TRBV7-9 to TRBJ1-1, with D possibly matching TRBD1 (5 bases). This CDR3 is built from 14 residues. Germline CDR1 SEHNR, CDR2 FQNEAQ (reference sequence). Trimming removed 5 bases at V and 6 bases at J, with 16 bases between.

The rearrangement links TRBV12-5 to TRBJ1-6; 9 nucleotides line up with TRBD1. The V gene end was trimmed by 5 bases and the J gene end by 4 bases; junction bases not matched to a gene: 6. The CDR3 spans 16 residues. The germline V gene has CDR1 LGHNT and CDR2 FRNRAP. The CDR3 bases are TGTGCTAGTGGTCCGGGACAGGGAGGTTATAATTCACCCCTCCACTTT. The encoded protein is CASGPGQGGYNSPLHF.

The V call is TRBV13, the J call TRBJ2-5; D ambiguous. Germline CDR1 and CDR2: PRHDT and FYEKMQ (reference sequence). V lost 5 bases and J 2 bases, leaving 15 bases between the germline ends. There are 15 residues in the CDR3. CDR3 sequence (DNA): TGTGCCAGCAGCGCGAACTACGATCCTCAAGAGACCCAGTACTTC. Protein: CASSANYDPQETQYF.

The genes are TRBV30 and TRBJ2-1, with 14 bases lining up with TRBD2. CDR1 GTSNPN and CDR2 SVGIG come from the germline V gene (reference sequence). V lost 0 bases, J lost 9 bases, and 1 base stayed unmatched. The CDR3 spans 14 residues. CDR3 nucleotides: TGTGCCTGGAGTGTAGGGACTAGCGGGAGTGAGCAGTTCTTC. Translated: CAWSVGTSGSEQFF. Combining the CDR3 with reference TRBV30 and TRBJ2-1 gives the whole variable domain SQTIHQWPATLVQPVGSPLSLECTVEGTSNPNLYWYRQAAGRGLQLLFYSVGIGQISSEVPQNLSASRPQDRQFILSSKKLLLSDSGFYLCAWSVGTSGSEQFFGPGTRLTVL.

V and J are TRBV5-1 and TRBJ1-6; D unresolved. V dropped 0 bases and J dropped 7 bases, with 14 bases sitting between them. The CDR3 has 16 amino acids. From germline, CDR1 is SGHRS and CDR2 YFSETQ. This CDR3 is CASSLGHVEPNSPLHF. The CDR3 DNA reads TGCGCCAGCAGCTTGGGCCACGTGGAACCCAATTCACCCCTCCACTTT.

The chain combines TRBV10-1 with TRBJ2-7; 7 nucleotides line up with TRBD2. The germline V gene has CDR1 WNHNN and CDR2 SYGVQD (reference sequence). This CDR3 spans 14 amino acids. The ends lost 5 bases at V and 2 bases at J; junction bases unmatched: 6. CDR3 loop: CASSFRDYTYEQYF. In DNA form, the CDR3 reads TGCGCCAGCAGTTTCCGGGACTATACCTACGAGCAGTACTTC.

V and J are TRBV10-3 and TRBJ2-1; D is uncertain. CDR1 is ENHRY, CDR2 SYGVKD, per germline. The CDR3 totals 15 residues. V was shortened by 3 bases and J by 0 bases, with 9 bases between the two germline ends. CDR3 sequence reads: CAISDGEISYNEQFF. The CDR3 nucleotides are TGTGCCATCAGTGACGGAGAGATCTCCTACAATGAGCAGTTCTTC.

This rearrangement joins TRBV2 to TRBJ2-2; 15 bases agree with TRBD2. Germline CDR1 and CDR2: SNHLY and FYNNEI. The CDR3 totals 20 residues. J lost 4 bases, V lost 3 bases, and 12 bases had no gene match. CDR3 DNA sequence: TGTGCCAGCAGTGACCCGATATTAGGACTAGCGGGAGGGGGCACCGGGGAGCTGTTTTTT. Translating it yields CASSDPILGLAGGGTGELFF.